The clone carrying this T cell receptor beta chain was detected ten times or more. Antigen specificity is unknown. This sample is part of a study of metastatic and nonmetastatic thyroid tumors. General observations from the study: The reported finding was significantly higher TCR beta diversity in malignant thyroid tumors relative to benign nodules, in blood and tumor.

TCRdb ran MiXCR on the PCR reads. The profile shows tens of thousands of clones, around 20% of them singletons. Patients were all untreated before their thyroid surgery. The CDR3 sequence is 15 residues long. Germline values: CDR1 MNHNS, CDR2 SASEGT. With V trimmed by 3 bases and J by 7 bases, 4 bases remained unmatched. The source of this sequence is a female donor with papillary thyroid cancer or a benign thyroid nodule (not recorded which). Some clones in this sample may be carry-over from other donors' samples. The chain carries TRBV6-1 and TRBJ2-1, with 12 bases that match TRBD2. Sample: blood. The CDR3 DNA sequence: TGTGCCAGCAGTGACGGACTAGCGGGGAGTAATGAGCAGTTCTTC. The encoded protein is CASSDGLAGSNEQFF.